This TCR beta chain was recorded in a study of shared clonotypes between healthy human individuals. General study results and limits: Sorted-subset sequencing, rarefaction showed, was incomplete despite large depth.

Notes on this clone: The antigen remains undetermined.

Per the original data handling: Sequence data from immunoSEQ were junction-only and lacked quality scores; consequently, filtering differed. The repertoire was sequenced with immunoSEQ multiplex PCR; TCRdb's copy has only in-frame clones and lacks some. The DNA was the basis for D and trimming; V, J and clone size are from that table. The sample carries hundreds of thousands of clones, about two thirds recorded once. The source of this sequence is a woman between 25 and 40 years old in good health. Material for sequencing was memory CD4+ T cells sorted from blood. Subset here: CD45RA-negative fraction.

The CDR3 sequence: CASSFDGQETQYF. The CDR3 nucleotides read TGTGCCAGCAGCTTTGACGGACAAGAGACCCAGTACTTC. This rearrangement joins TRBV11-3 to TRBJ2-5, with unresolved D. This CDR3 region has 13 residues. CDR1 and CDR2 from the germline V gene are SGHNT and YENEEA. Trimming cost V 3 bases and J 2 bases, with 7 bases left between them.